This TCR beta chain was identified during a study of vaccination and CD4 T cells after COVID-19. At the level of the study: The convalescents were made up of six males and four females, two of whom were Hispanic.

The table lists this clonotype with a few counts. What it recognizes is unknown. Sequenced with the Oncomine TCR Beta short-read assay was DNA taken from cultured CD4+ T cells. From the PCR reads, TCRdb called clonotypes with MiXCR, one entry per CDR3 protein. This table has 4,500 to 5,500 distinct CDR3 sequences, 42% appearing once. Treatment indicated: roughly ten-day PBMC culture with coronavirus spike peptide pools or control peptides (ViraFEST assay). Samples of CD4+ T cells were obtained from the unexposed donor before the COVID-19 pandemic (2011-2018). The clonotype was recovered from a human donor in good health. The specimen sequenced was CD4+ T cells from blood, cultured in vitro.

Here the CDR3 reads CASSLTSTDTQYF. The CDR3 DNA reads TGTGCCAGCAGTCTCACTAGCACAGATACGCAGTATTTT. J is TRBJ2-3 and V is TRBV6-1; D not resolved. Looked up from germline, CDR1 is MNHNS and CDR2 is SASEGT. V was clipped by 5 bases and J by 0 bases, with 6 bases between them. This CDR3 is built from 13 residues.